Below, 8 T cell receptor beta chains from the same sample are listed, as sequenced in a study of blood T cell repertoires in COVID-19. Only in-frame clones appear in the TCRdb table, and some are missing; sequencing was by immunoSEQ multiplex PCR. Of 350,000 to 550,000 clones listed, around nine tenths are singletons. Material: PBMCs or T cells enriched from blood (not recorded which). Receptors were obtained from a woman aged 18-35 years with acute COVID-19.

The genes are TRBV27 and TRBJ2-2; D uncertain. The CDR3 length is 14 residues. The V end was cut by 5 bases, the J end by 2 bases, with 9 bases between. Germline CDR1 MNHEY, CDR2 SMNVEV (reference sequence). DNA for the CDR3: TGTGCCAGCAGTATTTTAGAAAACACCGGGGAGCTGTTTTTT. Protein sequence: CASSILENTGELFF.

The chain combines TRBV13 with TRBJ2-4; 10 bases match TRBD2. V was pared by 4 bases and J by 0 bases, with 12 bases of the junction left unmatched. CDR1 PRHDT and CDR2 FYEKMQ come from the germline V gene (reference sequence). The CDR3 is 19 residues long. As DNA, the CDR3 is TGTGCCAGCAGCTACCGGGGTAGCGGGGGGCCGGGAGCCAAAAACATTCAGTACTTC. It is translated as CASSYRGSGGPGAKNIQYF.

With respect to this clone: Other DNA sequences in the same sample also yield this CDR3. V gene TRBV20-1 combines with J gene TRBJ2-7, with unresolved D. Deletions cut 6 bases from V and 5 bases from J, with 11 bases between. The CDR3 extends over 11 amino acids. Germline lookup yields CDR1 DFQATT and CDR2 SNEGSKA (reference sequence). For the CDR3, the DNA is TGCAGTGCCAGGTCCGGCCACGAGCAGTACTTC. It codes for CSARSGHEQYF.

This chain joins TRBV5-1 and TRBJ1-1, with D uncertain. The V end was cut by 3 bases, the J end by 6 bases, with 9 bases between. Germline V lookup: CDR1 SGHRS, CDR2 YFSETQ. This CDR3 has 12 amino acids. In DNA form, the CDR3 reads TGCGCCAGCAGCTCGGGGAGGGCTGAAGCTTTCTTT. Translation gives CASSSGRAEAFF.

The genes are TRBV30 and TRBJ2-1, with D perhaps matching TRBD2 (5 bases). Germline values: CDR1 GTSNPN, CDR2 SVGIG (reference sequence). The CDR3 consists of 15 residues. The V gene lost 2 bases and the J gene lost 2 bases, with 13 bases spanning the gap. The CDR3, as DNA: TGTGCCTGGAGTCGTGTTGGAGGAACCTACAATGAGCAGTTCTTC. This translates into CAWSRVGGTYNEQFF.

V usage is TRBV6-5 and J usage is TRBJ1-6, with no clear D. The length of the CDR3 is 12 residues. The V end lost 2 bases, the J end lost 9 bases, and 5 bases lay between the germline ends. Germline loops: CDR1 MNHEY, CDR2 SVGAGI. The CDR3 DNA sequence: TGTGCCAGCAGTTACGGCGGTTCACCCCTCCACTTT. Its translation: CASSYGGSPLHF.

The chain combines TRBV29-1 with TRBJ2-1; the D gene is possibly TRBD2 (6 bases). Germline assignment: CDR1 SQVTM and CDR2 ANQGSEA. The length of the CDR3 is 12 residues. The V end lost 7 bases, the J end lost 9 bases, and 16 bases lay between the germline ends. CDR3 protein: CSAGTGEVEQFF. The CDR3 bases are TGCAGCGCCGGGACGGGAGAGGTTGAGCAGTTCTTC.

The CDR3 nucleotides are TGTGCCAGCTCCCCAGGGACAGCTGGTACATACGAGGCTAACTATGGCTACACCTTC. The encoded protein is CASSPGTAGTYEANYGYTF. The V and J genes are TRBV18 and TRBJ1-2; 7 bases fit TRBD1. CDR1 and CDR2 (germline): KGHSH, LQKENI. The V and J ends lost 6 bases and 0 bases, in that order; junction bases with no gene match: 19. This CDR3 region has 19 residues.